This TCR beta chain was documented in a study of T cell responses to AZD1222 COVID-19 vaccine. Overall study findings and caveats: Nearly half of spike-specific TCRs reportedly go after variant regions that carry no mutations.

Details on this clone: Its cognate antigen is unknown.

CDR1 and CDR2 from the germline V gene are MDHEN and SYDVKM. V lost 9 bases and J lost 0, with 9 bases in between. CDR3 length equals 13 residues. Measured with immunoSEQ multiplex PCR; TCRdb has only the in-frame clones, and not every one. The table lists tens of thousands of clones, around 85% of them singletons. This chain joins TRBV28 and TRBJ1-3; the D is unclear. The TCR originated in an adult in good health. The source material was peripheral blood, sampled on day 0 of AZD1222 vaccination. CDR3 coding DNA: TGTGCCAGTGGCACGCACTCTGGAAACACCATATATTTT. Translation gives CASGTHSGNTIYF.